This T cell receptor (beta chain) was captured by sequencing in a study of blood T cell repertoires in COVID-19 (dated by TCRdb to the early 2020s). Regarding the study in general: Samples from collaborators originated in the United States, Italy and Spain and spanned both the acute and convalescent phases of COVID-19. The material from the prospective study consisted of cDNA or gDNA derived from T cells, B-cell-depleted T cells, or PBMCs. The dataset comprised deeply sampled blood TCRbeta repertoires from subjects exposed to, actively infected with, or recovered from COVID-19. A freely available public database, intended as a resource for researchers studying the immune response to SARS-CoV-2, is where the repertoires were released. Samples came from the ongoing ImmuneRACE study (first 160 participants) plus 1,254 subjects from 6 global collaborators. The sample metadata nearly always contained a de-identified subject ID, COVID-19 status, age in years and sex. Where available, HLA class I and class II types were taken from metadata supplied by the sample provider and were not determined by assay-based typing. The paper's findings and limits, for the study overall: The quantity of clinical and demographic metadata differed by source and by participant and was supplied without curation.

Here V drops 0 bases and J drops 0 bases, and the junction holds 12 bases not matched to any gene. The germline V gene sets CDR1 to SGHRS and CDR2 to YFSETQ. Including cysteine and phenylalanine, the CDR3 has 20 amino acids. Just CDR3 DNA is preserved here, 60 bases in frame from base 1. TCRbeta CDR3 regions were amplified from genomic DNA by means of the immunoSEQ Assay, a bias-controlled multiplex PCR. The original methods were these. Within the assay, amplification of reference gene primers was used to estimate how many nucleated cells each sample contained. To quantify the absolute abundance of each unique TCRbeta CDR3 rearrangement, sequence reads were collapsed and filtered. For each sample, productive Simpson clonality was calculated as the square root of Simpson's diversity index across productive rearrangements. Sourced from immuneACCESS, this table was stored by TCRdb with only in-frame sequences that have V and J called. A share of the clones is absent; for the studies checked, an unresolved V gene accounts for under half, and the remainder has no known explanation. V and J calls and clone size are as listed in that table; D and trimming were resolved from the DNA. The sample table shows some 80,000 clones, and 70% to 90% are seen once. The leading ten clones occupy approximately 19% of the sample.

With respect to this clone: Its target antigen remains unknown. Within one base of it there is no much larger clone, and no base qualities were kept.

Whole blood was collected in K2EDTA tubes by collaborating institutions according to the institutions' own protocols. For TCRbeta analysis, collaborator samples were shipped as frozen whole blood, as isolated PBMCs, or as DNA extracted from either sample type. The chain is encoded by TRBV5-1 joined to TRBJ1-5; 10 central nucleotides agree with TRBD1. The sequence derives from a human donor in a cohort sampled during active COVID-19. The sequencing sample was made of peripheral blood. The CDR3: CASSLGPGQGFLYSNQPQHF. Read as DNA, the sequence is TGCGCCAGCAGCTTGGGCCCGGGACAGGGGTTTCTCTATAGCAATCAGCCCCAGCATTTT.